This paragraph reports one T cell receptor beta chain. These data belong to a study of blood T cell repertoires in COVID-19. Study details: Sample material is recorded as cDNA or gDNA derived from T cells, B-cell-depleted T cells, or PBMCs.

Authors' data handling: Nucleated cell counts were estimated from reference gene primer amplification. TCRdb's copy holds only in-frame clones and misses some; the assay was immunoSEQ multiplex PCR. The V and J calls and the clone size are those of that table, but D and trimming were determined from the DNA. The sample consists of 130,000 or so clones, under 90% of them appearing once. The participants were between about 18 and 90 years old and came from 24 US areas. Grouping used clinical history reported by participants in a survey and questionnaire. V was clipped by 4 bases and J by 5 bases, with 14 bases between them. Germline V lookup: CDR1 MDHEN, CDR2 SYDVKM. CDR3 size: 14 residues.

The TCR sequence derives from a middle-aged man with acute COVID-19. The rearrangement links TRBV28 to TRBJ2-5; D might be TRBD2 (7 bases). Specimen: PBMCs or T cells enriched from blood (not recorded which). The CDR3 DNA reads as TGTGCCAGCAGTTCCTCGGGGGGCTGGGAGACCCAGTACTTC. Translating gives CASSSSGGWETQYF.